This entry lists 20 T cell receptor beta chains sequenced from one sample in a study of T cell repertoires in cytomegalovirus infection. One entry per CDR3 protein, called by TCRdb with MiXCR from the reads. The data show around 240,000 distinct CDR3 sequences, with roughly 22% seen just once and 18% held by the top ten. The sequencing sample was made of CD8+ T cells from PBMCs. These receptors all stem from a human donor in good health (CMV status not recorded). Some clones in this sample may be carry-over from other donors' samples.

The genes are TRBV12-3 or TRBV12-4 and TRBJ2-3; D gene unclear. The V end was cut by 5 bases, the J end by 1 base, with 7 bases between. The CDR3 runs to 13 residues. The CDR3 sequence: CASSPMGTDTQYF. CDR3 nucleotide sequence: TGTGCCAGCAGTCCTATGGGCACAGATACGCAGTATTTT.

A few counts support this clonotype. The J gene is TRBJ1-2, the V gene TRBV12-3 or TRBV12-4; D remains ambiguous. The CDR3 sequence is 13 residues long. Trimming took 3 bases from V and 4 from J, leaving 9 bases between them. In nucleotides, the CDR3 is TGTGCCAGCAGTTTGACCACTAGCTATGGCTACACCTTC. This translates into CASSLTTSYGYTF.

This clonotype has just a few counts. CDR3 nucleotide sequence: TGCAGTGCTAGAGATCAGCGCAGCAGCTCCTATAATTCACCCCTCCACTTT. Amino acid sequence: CSARDQRSSSYNSPLHF. This chain links TRBV20-1 with TRBJ1-6; unclear D gene. V lost 0 bases to trimming and J lost 0 bases, with 12 bases between them. The CDR3 consists of 17 residues. Per germline, CDR1 DFQATT and CDR2 SNEGSKA (reference sequence).

Only a few counts were recorded for this clonotype. The chain joins TRBV19 to TRBJ1-5; a possible D gene is TRBD1 (6 bases). Trimming pared 5 bases from V and 4 bases from J, leaving 15 bases between. This CDR3 has 15 residues. Per the germline V gene, CDR1 is LNHDA and CDR2 is SQIVND (reference sequence). CDR3 in amino acids: CASSSQGWSNQPQHF. The CDR3 DNA follows: TGTGCCAGTAGTTCACAGGGTTGGTCTAATCAGCCCCAGCATTTT.

Ten or more counts support this clonotype. The chain joins TRBV7-9 to TRBJ2-7; no firm D call. Germline V lookup: CDR1 SEHNR, CDR2 FQNEAQ (reference sequence). V gave up 3 bases and J gave up 0 bases, with 9 bases separating them. The CDR3 length is 14 residues. CDR3 sequence reads: CASSFLDRSYEQYF. The CDR3 DNA sequence: TGTGCCAGCAGCTTCTTAGACCGCTCCTACGAGCAGTACTTC. Full variable domain (outside the CDR3, taken from reference TRBV7-9 and TRBJ2-7): DTGVSQNPRHKITKRGQNVTFRCDPISEHNRLYWYRQTLGQGPEFLTYFQNEAQLEKSRLLSDRFSAERPKGSFSTLEIQRTEQGDSAMYLCASSFLDRSYEQYFGPGTRLTVT.

V gene TRBV29-1 combines with J gene TRBJ2-1; 7 bases fit TRBD2. This CDR3 is built from 17 residues. V was clipped by 2 bases and J by 0 bases; unmatched bases: 10. Per germline, CDR1 SQVTM and CDR2 ANQGSEA. The CDR3 DNA reads as TGCAGCGTTGAACCCCTTCAGCGGGGAAGCTCCTACAATGAGCAGTTCTTC. It yields the protein CSVEPLQRGSSYNEQFF.

This clonotype was counted at least ten times. The chain carries TRBV7-8 and TRBJ2-3; 15 bases agree with TRBD2. The CDR3 has 18 amino acids. Germline CDR1 and CDR2: SGHVS and FQNEAQ. The ends lost 0 bases at V and 3 bases at J; junction bases unmatched: 4. Here the CDR3 reads CASSLAGTSGGRTDTQYF. CDR3 nucleotides: TGTGCCAGCAGCTTAGCGGGGACTAGCGGGGGGAGGACAGATACGCAGTATTTT. Full variable domain (rest looked up from reference TRBV7-8 and TRBJ2-3): GAGVSQSPRYKVAKRGQDVALRCDPISGHVSLFWYQQALGQGPEFLTYFQNEAQLDKSGLPSDRFFAERPEGSVSTLKIQRTQQEDSAVYLCASSLAGTSGGRTDTQYFGPGTRLTVL.

This clonotype was seen repeatedly, ten times or more. The chain is built from TRBV7-2 and TRBJ1-2; D gene uncertain. Trimming took 1 base from V and 6 from J, leaving 15 bases between them. The length of the CDR3 is 15 residues. Germline V gene data show CDR1 as SGHTA and CDR2 as FQGNSA. This chain's CDR3 is CASSLGIMAPDGYTF. CDR3 in DNA: TGTGCCAGCAGCTTAGGGATAATGGCACCTGATGGCTACACCTTC.

This clonotype occurred a few times. The rearrangement joins TRBV29-1 to TRBJ2-7; 7 nucleotides match TRBD1. This CDR3 contains 15 residues. Trimming at V came to 0 bases and at J to 3 bases, leaving 8 bases not matched to a gene. Germline V lookup: CDR1 SQVTM, CDR2 ANQGSEA. The CDR3 is CSVEDLRDRDYEQYF. The CDR3 coding sequence is TGCAGCGTTGAAGACCTACGGGACAGAGACTACGAGCAGTACTTC.

This clonotype came up a few times. DNA for the CDR3: TGTGCCAGCAGTTTATCGAGGAGCCATAATGAGCAGTTCTTC. This encodes CASSLSRSHNEQFF. The chain has TRBV12-3 or TRBV12-4 and TRBJ2-1; no firm D call. The CDR3 length is 14 residues. V lost 2 bases to trimming and J lost 7 bases, with 12 bases between them.

This chain connects TRBV2 to TRBJ2-1, with D possibly matching TRBD1 (5 bases). CDR3 length: 13 amino acids. V dropped 6 bases and J dropped 5 bases, with 11 bases sitting between them. Germline V gives CDR1 SNHLY, CDR2 FYNNEI. CDR3 amino acids: CASSDDSNNEQFF. The DNA for the CDR3 is TGTGCCAGCAGCGACGACAGCAACAATGAGCAGTTCTTC.

The chain joins TRBV20-1 to TRBJ1-2, with a possible D match to TRBD1 (6 bases). The CDR3 extends over 15 amino acids. The ends were cut back, 0 bases at V and 6 bases at J, with 17 bases in the middle. The germline V gene encodes CDR1 DFQATT and CDR2 SNEGSKA (reference sequence). CDR3 region: CSAREQEFEGDGYTF. CDR3 DNA sequence: TGCAGTGCTAGAGAACAGGAGTTTGAGGGGGATGGCTACACCTTC.

This clonotype has at least ten counts. The chain links TRBV7-8 to TRBJ2-1; TRBD1 matches at 11 bases. J was trimmed by 0 bases and V by 1 base; bases with no gene match: 5. The CDR3 consists of 18 residues. Germline V gene data show CDR1 as SGHVS and CDR2 as FQNEAQ. The CDR3, as DNA: TGTGCCAGCAGCTTAGGGGGACAGGGGGAAAGCTCCTACAATGAGCAGTTCTTC. This gives the protein CASSLGGQGESSYNEQFF.

This clonotype occurred a few times. This chain connects TRBV10-3 to TRBJ1-5; D gene uncertain. The CDR3 runs to 16 residues. Germline assignment: CDR1 ENHRY and CDR2 SYGVKD. V lost 1 base, J lost 0 bases, and 10 bases lay in between. Written as DNA, the CDR3 is TGTGCCATCAGTGAGTGGGGAGTCGGTAGCAATCAGCCCCAGCATTTT. Protein: CAISEWGVGSNQPQHF.

A few counts support this clonotype. The V gene is TRBV28, the J gene TRBJ1-1; D might be TRBD1 (6 bases). Germline V gene data show CDR1 as MDHEN and CDR2 as SYDVKM. Trimming pared 2 bases from V and 3 bases from J, leaving 13 bases between. CDR3 size: 15 residues. CDR3: CASSLGGAIDTEAFF. DNA for the CDR3: TGTGCCAGCAGTTTAGGGGGCGCGATTGACACTGAAGCTTTCTTT.

This chain links TRBV2 with TRBJ1-1, with a weak D call TRBD1 (5 bases). Germline CDR1 SNHLY, CDR2 FYNNEI. This CDR3 contains 11 residues. The ends were cut back, 10 bases at V and 5 bases at J, with 11 bases in the middle. The CDR3 is CATQVGTEAFF. Written as DNA, the CDR3 is TGTGCCACACAGGTGGGGACTGAAGCTTTCTTT.

The table lists this clonotype with many counts. The rearrangement uses TRBV7-9 and TRBJ2-7; D not certain. CDR1 and CDR2 (germline): SEHNR, FQNEAQ (reference sequence). There are 13 residues in the CDR3. V was clipped by 4 bases and J by 3 bases, with 10 bases between them. The DNA for the CDR3 is TGTGCCAGCAGCTGGGCCACGAGCTACGAGCAGTACTTC. It is translated as CASSWATSYEQYF.

The V gene is TRBV4-1, the J gene TRBJ2-7; D might be TRBD1 or TRBD2, each matching 5 bases. Germline CDR1 and CDR2: MGHRA and YSYEKL. The length of the CDR3 is 15 residues. Trimming cost V 5 bases and J 1 base, with 15 bases left between them. CDR3 DNA sequence: TGCGCCAGCAGCGACAGCCCTAGAGGGTCCTACGAGCAGTACTTC. It codes for CASSDSPRGSYEQYF.

There are a few counts of this clonotype. The gene calls are TRBV15 and TRBJ1-1; D gene unclear. From germline, CDR1 is LNHNV and CDR2 YYDKDF (reference sequence). V lost 3 bases, J lost 2 bases, and 13 bases lay in between. The CDR3 has 15 amino acids. The CDR3 sequence: CATSSHAGFNTEAFF. The DNA of the CDR3 is TGTGCCACCAGCAGCCACGCGGGGTTTAACACTGAAGCTTTCTTT.

This clonotype has a count of ten or more. V gene TRBV12-3 or TRBV12-4 combines with J gene TRBJ1-1; TRBD1 matches at 10 bases. After removal of 4 bases from V and 0 bases from J, the junction contained 8 bases not matched to a gene. The CDR3 has 17 residues. CDR3 coding DNA: TGTGCCAGCAGTTGGGACAGGGGCGGTCCCATGAACACTGAAGCTTTCTTT. It is translated as CASSWDRGGPMNTEAFF.